These 26 T cell receptor beta chains share one sample of origin, sequenced in a study of blood T cell repertoires in COVID-19. Only in-frame clones appear in the TCRdb table, and some are missing; sequencing was by immunoSEQ multiplex PCR. The sample carries approximately 230,000 clones, around 88% recorded once. The sequenced sample was PBMCs or T cells enriched from blood (not recorded which). All receptors come from a woman between 25 and 40 years old who had recovered from COVID-19.

The chain joins TRBV19 to TRBJ2-3; D might be TRBD1 (7 bases). This CDR3 comprises 18 residues. Per germline, CDR1 LNHDA and CDR2 SQIVND (reference sequence). V was pared by 3 bases and J by 3 bases, with 22 bases between. The CDR3 coding sequence is TGTGCCAGTAGTATGGGTTGGAGGGGGCGCAAAGTGACAGATACGCAGTATTTT. Translated, it gives CASSMGWRGRKVTDTQYF.

The chain has TRBV15 and TRBJ1-4; 7 bases are a match to TRBD1. The CDR3 totals 16 residues. Germline CDR1 is LNHNV and CDR2 is YYDKDF (reference sequence). Trimming at V came to 3 bases and at J to 2 bases, leaving 6 bases not matched to a gene. The CDR3 DNA is TGTGCCACCAGCAGCGGGCGGGACAGCACTAATGAAAAACTGTTTTTT. Encoded protein: CATSSGRDSTNEKLFF.

The chain links TRBV9 to TRBJ2-7; D perhaps matches TRBD2 (5 bases). This CDR3 contains 14 residues. The ends were cut back, 0 bases at V and 4 bases at J, with 11 bases in the middle. Germline CDR1 reads SGDLS; CDR2 reads YYNGEE. The CDR3 DNA follows: TGTGCCAGCAGCGTAGAGGACTCCAGTTACGAGCAGTACTTC. Translation: CASSVEDSSYEQYF.

The chain is built from TRBV9 and TRBJ1-2; D is undetermined. Germline V lookup: CDR1 SGDLS, CDR2 YYNGEE. The ends were cut back, 0 bases at V and 6 bases at J, with 12 bases in the middle. The CDR3 covers 14 residues. Here the CDR3 reads CASSVDGRGDGYTF. For the CDR3, the DNA is TGTGCCAGCAGCGTAGACGGCAGAGGAGATGGCTACACCTTC.

This sequence joins TRBV5-1 and TRBJ2-5, with no clear D. The CDR3 totals 14 residues. In germline, CDR1 is SGHRS, CDR2 YFSETQ. Deletions cut 4 bases from V and 0 bases from J, with 10 bases between. CDR3 residues: CASSPLGHQETQYF. The CDR3 DNA is TGCGCCAGCAGCCCTCTAGGTCACCAAGAGACCCAGTACTTC.

The chain has TRBV28 and TRBJ1-2; D is possibly TRBD1 (6 bases). The germline gives CDR1 MDHEN, CDR2 SYDVKM. CDR3 size: 17 residues. The V end lost 5 bases, the J end lost 0 bases, and 19 bases lay between the germline ends. Written as DNA, the CDR3 is TGTGCCAGCAGTCCCATCGACAGGTCTCCGTCTAACTATGGCTACACCTTC. Amino acids: CASSPIDRSPSNYGYTF.

This rearrangement joins TRBV5-1 to TRBJ2-1; TRBD2 matches 7 bases. CDR1 is SGHRS, CDR2 YFSETQ, per germline. The CDR3 length is 15 residues. V gave up 0 bases and J gave up 3 bases; unmatched junction bases: 3. In DNA, the CDR3 is TGCGCCAGCAGCTTGGTGGCGGGAGTCTACAATGAGCAGTTCTTC. This encodes CASSLVAGVYNEQFF.

The chain carries TRBV2 and TRBJ1-1, with 7 bases fitting TRBD1. Germline V gene data show CDR1 as SNHLY and CDR2 as FYNNEI. V dropped 5 bases and J dropped 0; count of bases not matched to a gene: 0. The CDR3 is 13 amino acids. The CDR3 region has the DNA TGTGCCAGCAGTCAGGGGGTGAACACTGAAGCTTTCTTT. Residues: CASSQGVNTEAFF.

As concerns this clone: At one of its ends the junction is not consistent with the germline gene, which may arise from a read error. The chain is built from TRBV10-3 and TRBJ1-2, with a possible D match to TRBD1 (6 bases). CDR1 ENHRY and CDR2 SYGVKD come from the germline V gene. The CDR3 loop spans 12 amino acids. CDR3 sequence (DNA): TGTGCCATCAGTGAGAGCGGGGACAAAGAATTCTTC. It yields the protein CAISESGDKEFF.

Only one count was recorded for this clone. DNA of the CDR3: TGTGCCAGCAGTCAACAGGGAAACACCATATATTTT. It specifies CASSQQGNTIYF. V gene TRBV2 combines with J gene TRBJ1-3; D gene unclear. CDR1 and CDR2 from the germline V gene are SNHLY and FYNNEI. This CDR3 is built from 12 residues. V was clipped by 5 bases and J by 4 bases, with 6 bases between them.

The rearrangement uses TRBV7-4 and TRBJ2-3, with D perhaps TRBD2 (6 bases). The CDR3 length is 12 residues. CDR1 is SGHVT and CDR2 is SQSDAQ in the germline V gene. CDR3 protein: CVRDCSTDTQYF. In DNA, the CDR3 is TGTGTCCGGGACTGTAGCACAGATACGCAGTATTTT.

The chain combines TRBV7-2 with TRBJ1-1; TRBD1 matches 7 bases. The CDR3 loop spans 15 amino acids. With V trimmed by 5 bases and J by 4 bases, 10 bases remained unmatched. Per the germline V gene, CDR1 is SGHTA and CDR2 is FQGNSA. The CDR3 reads CASSRPQGDGTEAFF. In DNA, the CDR3 is TGTGCCAGCAGCCGCCCCCAGGGGGACGGCACTGAAGCTTTCTTT.

This chain links TRBV7-3 with TRBJ2-6; D gene unclear. The CDR3 runs 15 residues. Germline V gene sequence: CDR1 SGHTA, CDR2 FQGTGA. V was clipped by 4 bases and J by 3 bases, with 10 bases between them. CDR3 residues: CASSYEPGGANVLTF. CDR3 nucleotides: TGTGCCAGCAGCTACGAGCCTGGTGGGGCCAACGTCCTGACTTTC.

The chain uses TRBV19 and TRBJ1-1, with 10 positions matching TRBD1. The CDR3 sequence is 14 residues long. V dropped 4 bases and J dropped 7; count of bases not matched to a gene: 6. From germline, CDR1 is LNHDA and CDR2 SQIVND (reference sequence). The CDR3 protein is CASSTRTGGNEAFF. Written as DNA, the CDR3 is TGTGCCAGTAGTACTCGGACAGGGGGTAATGAAGCTTTCTTT.

This clone was seen a few times. The V gene is TRBV7-9, the J gene TRBJ1-4; 8 bases are shared with TRBD1. The CDR3 has 15 amino acids. V dropped 5 bases and J dropped 2; count of bases not matched to a gene: 4. The germline V gene has CDR1 SEHNR and CDR2 FQNEAQ (reference sequence). The CDR3 DNA is TGTGCCAGCAGCCCCCGACAGGGGACTAATGAAAAACTGTTTTTT. This codes for CASSPRQGTNEKLFF.

This clone was recorded a few times. The rearrangement links TRBV5-1 to TRBJ1-2; 10 bases match TRBD1. This CDR3 comprises 18 residues. Trimming cost V 3 bases and J 0 bases; bases outside gene matches: 11. Germline lookup yields CDR1 SGHRS and CDR2 YFSETQ. The CDR3 loop reads CASSSGRDRGLSNYGYTF. CDR3 in DNA: TGCGCCAGCAGCTCCGGGCGGGACAGGGGACTTTCTAACTATGGCTACACCTTC.

V gene TRBV7-2 combines with J gene TRBJ1-6, with 10 bases aligning to TRBD1. In germline, CDR1 is SGHTA, CDR2 FQGNSA. Germline trimming cut 4 bases from V and 10 bases from J; bases unmatched to any gene: 7. The CDR3 is made up of 15 amino acids. The CDR3 here is CASSYGTGVGSPLHF. As DNA, the CDR3 is TGTGCCAGCAGCTACGGGACAGGGGTTGGGTCACCCCTCCACTTT.

The rearrangement links TRBV27 to TRBJ2-5, with 9 positions matching TRBD2. CDR3 length: 15 residues. J was trimmed by 4 bases and V by 3 bases; bases with no gene match: 6. Germline V CDR1 and CDR2: MNHEY, SMNVEV (reference sequence). CDR3 in amino acids: CASSFRLAGPETQYF. CDR3 nucleotides: TGTGCCAGCAGTTTCAGGCTAGCGGGGCCAGAGACCCAGTACTTC.

This rearrangement joins TRBV9 to TRBJ2-1, with TRBD2 matching 8 bases. This CDR3 has 15 amino acids. J lost 6 bases, V lost 4 bases, and 9 bases had no gene match. The germline V gene encodes CDR1 SGDLS and CDR2 YYNGEE. The CDR3 spells CASSRTSSPSNEQFF. CDR3 DNA sequence: TGTGCCAGCAGCCGGACTAGCAGCCCTTCCAATGAGCAGTTCTTC.

The rearrangement joins TRBV9 to TRBJ2-1, with TRBD1 matching 10 bases. The CDR3 contains 15 residues. Losses at the gene ends were 4 bases for V and 5 bases for J; bases not matched to a gene: 6. Germline V gene lookup returns CDR1 SGDLS and CDR2 YYNGEE. CDR3 coding DNA: TGTGCCAGCAGCCCAAGACAGGGGGCGAACAATGAGCAGTTCTTC. This sequence encodes CASSPRQGANNEQFF.

This clone was detected a few times. At one boundary the junction diverges from the germline segment, which might be a read error. The chain links TRBV20-1 to TRBJ1-1; no reliable D call. The germline CDR1 and CDR2 sequences are DFQATT and SNEGSKA (reference sequence). The CDR3 is 11 amino acids. The CDR3 region is CSARDPPGLRW. Written as DNA, the CDR3 is TGCAGTGCTAGAGATCCGCCAGGCCTTAGGTGG.

Remarks on this clone: Within the sample, other DNA sequences also encode this same CDR3. The rearrangement joins TRBV19 to TRBJ1-1; D may be TRBD1 (5 bases). CDR1 is LNHDA, CDR2 SQIVND, per germline (reference sequence). This CDR3 region has 13 residues. V was cut by 4 bases and J by 1 base, with 7 bases left in between. CDR3: CASSTQGNTEAFF. CDR3 coding DNA: TGTGCCAGTAGTACTCAGGGGAACACTGAAGCTTTCTTT.

The V gene is TRBV19, the J gene TRBJ1-5, with 8 bases matching TRBD1. Germline V lookup: CDR1 LNHDA, CDR2 SQIVND (reference sequence). V gave up 7 bases and J gave up 3 bases; unmatched junction bases: 11. This CDR3 comprises 16 residues. This chain's CDR3 is CASTEDRAIPNQPQHF. In DNA, the CDR3 is TGTGCCAGTACCGAGGACAGGGCCATTCCCAATCAGCCCCAGCATTTT.

This chain uses TRBV27 with TRBJ1-4; TRBD1 matches at 7 bases. J was trimmed by 0 bases and V by 4 bases; bases with no gene match: 11. The CDR3 covers 18 residues. In germline, CDR1 is MNHEY, CDR2 SMNVEV (reference sequence). CDR3 in DNA: TGTGCCAGCAGTTCTACCAGGAGGGGGCTTGCAACTAATGAAAAACTGTTTTTT. Encoded protein: CASSSTRRGLATNEKLFF.

The V gene is TRBV6-1, the J gene TRBJ1-1; maybe TRBD1 (5 bases). V lost 1 base to trimming and J lost 6 bases, with 15 bases between them. The V gene's germline CDR1 is MNHNS and CDR2 SASEGT. CDR3 length: 15 residues. The CDR3 sequence is CASSEDRNGYSEAFF. CDR3 nucleotide sequence: TGTGCCAGCAGTGAAGACAGGAACGGTTACTCTGAAGCTTTCTTT.

The J gene is TRBJ1-2, the V gene TRBV7-2; possibly TRBD1 for D (6 bases). Trimming cost V 4 bases and J 2 bases, with 17 bases left between them. Germline V gene lookup returns CDR1 SGHTA and CDR2 FQGNSA. CDR3 length equals 16 residues. The CDR3 spells CASSSPYRESNYGYTF. In DNA form, the CDR3 reads TGTGCCAGCAGCTCCCCCTACAGGGAATCGAACTATGGCTACACCTTC.